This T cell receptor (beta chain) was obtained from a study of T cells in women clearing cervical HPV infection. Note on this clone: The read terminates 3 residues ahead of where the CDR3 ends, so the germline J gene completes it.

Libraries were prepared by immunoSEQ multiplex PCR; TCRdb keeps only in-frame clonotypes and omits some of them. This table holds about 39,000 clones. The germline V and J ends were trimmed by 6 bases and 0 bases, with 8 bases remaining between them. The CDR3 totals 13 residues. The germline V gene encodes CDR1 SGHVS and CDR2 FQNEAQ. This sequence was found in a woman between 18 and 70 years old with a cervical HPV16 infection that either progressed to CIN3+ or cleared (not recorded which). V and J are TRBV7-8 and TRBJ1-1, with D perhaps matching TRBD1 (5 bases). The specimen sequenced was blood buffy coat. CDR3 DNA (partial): TGTGCCAGCAGTAGACAGATGAACACTGAA. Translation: CASSRQMNTE. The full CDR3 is CASSRQMNTEAFF.